These T cell receptor beta chains were read from a single sample in a study of regulatory T cells. The protocol was immunoSEQ multiplex PCR, while the TCRdb copy is restricted to in-frame clones and leaves out a portion. The sample contains approximately 37,000 clones, approximately 89% of which appear only once. Source material: conventional CD4+ T cells sorted from blood. These receptors were collected from a person between 18 and 35 years old with CD3G deficiency. Each CDR3 is given with its conserved first and last residue. Each record gives: V gene, CDR3 length, D gene, J gene, clone size, CDR3 DNA, CDR3 protein. The D gene is left open where the match is weak. A row's size may be missing; if present it is once, few, many or a size class.

>TRBV5-1|14|TRBD1|TRBJ2-1|NA
TGCGCCAGCAGCTTGGGACAGGGGGTCCATGAGCAGTTCTTC
CASSLGQGVHEQFF
>TRBV28|13|NA|TRBJ1-6|NA
TGTGCCAGCAATGACAGGTTAAATTCACCCCTCCACTTT
CASNDRLNSPLHF
>TRBV6-1|14|NA|TRBJ2-4|NA
TGTGCCAGCAGTGAACTAAACCTTTCAAACATTCAGTACTTC
CASSELNLSNIQYF
>TRBV7-8|13|TRBD1|TRBJ2-5|NA
TGTGCCAGCAGCTTCCGACAGGGCCAGACCCAGTACTTC
CASSFRQGQTQYF
>TRBV28|15|NA|TRBJ1-2|NA
TGTGCCAGCAGTTTGTGGGGGGCGCGTAACTATGGCTACACCTTC
CASSLWGARNYGYTF
>TRBV13|17|NA|TRBJ1-1|NA
TGTGCCAGCAGCTTAGGCCTTCATAGGGGGATGAACACTGAAGCTTTCTTT
CASSLGLHRGMNTEAFF
>TRBV10-1|14|TRBD1|TRBJ1-1|NA
TGCGCCAGCGCCGACAGGGGCGAGAACACTGAAGCTTTCTTT
CASADRGENTEAFF
>TRBV21-1|16|NA|TRBJ2-3|NA
TGTGCCAGCAGCAAAGGGAGAGCAAGGGGTACAGATACGCAGTATTTT
CASSKGRARGTDTQYF
>TRBV21-1|11|NA|TRBJ2-5|few
TGTGCCAGCAGCATTCAAGAGACCCAGTACTTC
CASSIQETQYF
>TRBV7-2|14|NA|TRBJ2-7|NA
TGTGCCAGCAGCTTTCAGACAGGAGACTACGAGCAGTACTTC
CASSFQTGDYEQYF
>TRBV5-1|16|NA|TRBJ2-1|NA
TGCGCCAGCAGCTTGGGGGCCCGGGACGGAGGTCGGGAGCAGTTCTTC
CASSLGARDGGREQFF
>TRBV7-9|16|TRBD2|TRBJ2-3|NA
TGTGCCAGCAGCCCCGGGACTAGCGGAGACACAGATACGCAGTATTTT
CASSPGTSGDTDTQYF
>TRBV4-1|15|TRBD1|TRBJ2-2|once
TGCGCCAGCAGCCGGGGACAGGGCGGGACCGGGGAGCTGTTTTTT
CASSRGQGGTGELFF
>TRBV28|12|NA|TRBJ1-2|NA
TGTGCCAGCAGGGCCGGGACGGGTGGCTACACCTTC
CASRAGTGGYTF
>TRBV30|14|TRBD1|TRBJ2-1|NA
TGTGCCTGCCGCGGACAGGCTCTAGCTAATGAGCAGTTCTTC
CACRGQALANEQFF
>TRBV10-2|14|TRBD2|TRBJ2-3|NA
TGCGCCAGCAGGTCTAGCGGGAGCGCCGATACGCAGTATTTT
CASRSSGSADTQYF
>TRBV28|16|TRBD1|TRBJ1-5|NA
TGTGCCAGCAGCCCCCTGGACAGGGCGGGGGGACAGCCCCAGCATTTT
CASSPLDRAGGQPQHF
>TRBV6-5|13|NA|TRBJ2-7|NA
TGTGCCAGCAGTTACTCAGCGGGCGGCGAGCAGTACTTC
CASSYSAGGEQYF
>TRBV19|15|NA|TRBJ1-4|NA
TGTGCCAGTCTTATTCCGGGACCATATAATGAAAAACTGTTTTTT
CASLIPGPYNEKLFF
>TRBV5-1|15|TRBD2|TRBJ2-3|NA
TGCGCCAGCAGCCCCAGGACTAGCGGCACAGATACGCAGTATTTT
CASSPRTSGTDTQYF
>TRBV18|14|NA|TRBJ2-7|few
TGTGCCAGCTCACCACGAAAGGGGGAGCTCGAGCAGTACTTC
CASSPRKGELEQYF
>TRBV6-1|15|TRBD1|TRBJ1-2|medium-sized
TGTGCCAGCACCCTAAAGGGACAGGGAGTGGATGGCTACACCTTC
CASTLKGQGVDGYTF
>TRBV6-1|13|NA|TRBJ2-7|NA
TGTGCCAGCAGGGCCCGGGCTCCGGAAGGGCAGTACTTC
CASRARAPEGQYF
>TRBV5-1|15|NA|TRBJ2-3|NA
TGCGCCAGCAGCTCTAGTCGTCCTTCCACAGATACGCAGTATTTT
CASSSSRPSTDTQYF
>TRBV19|14|NA|TRBJ1-4|NA
TGTGCCAGTAGTTCGACTCTTTTGGGTGAAAAACTGTTTTTT
CASSSTLLGEKLFF
>TRBV18|14|NA|TRBJ2-1|NA
TGTGCCAGCTCACCAGGGATTAAGAACAATGAGCAGTTCTTC
CASSPGIKNNEQFF
>TRBV5-1|14|TRBD1|TRBJ2-1|NA
TGCGCCAGCAGCTCCAGGGGGCGGAACAATGAGCAGTTCTTC
CASSSRGRNNEQFF
>TRBV6-6|14|NA|TRBJ2-3|NA
TGTGCCAGCGATCATGGGCGGAGCACAGATACGCAGTATTTT
CASDHGRSTDTQYF
>TRBV19|13|NA|TRBJ1-6|NA
TGTGCCAGTAGTATAGAGGCCACGTCACCCCTCCACTTT
CASSIEATSPLHF
>TRBV30|12|NA|TRBJ2-1|NA
TGTGCCTGGAGTGTCAGGGGTGATGAGCAGTTCTTC
CAWSVRGDEQFF
>TRBV28|15|TRBD1|TRBJ1-5|once
TGTGCCAGCAGCCTGACAGGGTTTAGCAATCAGCCCCAGCATTTT
CASSLTGFSNQPQHF